A single sample gave rise to the 13 T cell receptor beta chains below, sequenced in a study of technical replicates of blood from a few donors. The protocol was immunoSEQ multiplex PCR, while the TCRdb copy is restricted to in-frame clones and leaves out a portion. The sample holds about 15,000 clones, around 80% seen once. Sequences were obtained from PBMCs. The receptors were sampled from a human donor in good health.

This chain connects TRBV6-6 to TRBJ1-1; TRBD1 is a possible D gene (5 bases). Germline-derived CDR1 and CDR2 are MNHNY and SVGAGI (reference sequence). The CDR3 is 15 amino acids. With 7 bases removed from V and 4 bases from J, the gap between germline ends came to 19 bases. The CDR3 sequence is CASNMDTSKVTEAFF. The CDR3 bases are TGTGCCAGCAATATGGACACCTCGAAGGTCACTGAAGCTTTCTTT.

The gene calls are TRBV6-6 and TRBJ1-5; 9 positions match TRBD1. Trimming at V came to 6 bases and at J to 4 bases, leaving 10 bases not matched to a gene. The CDR3 consists of 16 residues. Germline V gene lookup returns CDR1 MNHNY and CDR2 SVGAGI (reference sequence). The DNA of the CDR3 is TGTGCCAGCAGAAGGGGGACAGGGAAACGAAATCAGCCCCAGCATTTT. Protein: CASRRGTGKRNQPQHF.

The rearrangement links TRBV2 to TRBJ1-4; D remains unclear. CDR3 length: 13 amino acids. Germline V gene sequence: CDR1 SNHLY, CDR2 FYNNEI. Trimming took 5 bases from V and 8 from J, leaving 12 bases between them. Written as DNA, the CDR3 is TGTGCCAGCAGTAGTCGGACGGGGGAAAAACTGTTTTTT. It translates to CASSSRTGEKLFF.

J is TRBJ2-4 and V is TRBV5-1; no reliable D call. From germline, CDR1 is SGHRS and CDR2 YFSETQ. Between the trimmed V and J ends, which lost 0 bases and 0 bases, there was a span of 10 bases. CDR3 size: 16 residues. The CDR3 DNA reads TGCGCCAGCAGCTTGGTCGTCGGTTTAGCCAAAAACATTCAGTACTTC. Translating it yields CASSLVVGLAKNIQYF.

V and J are TRBV6-1 and TRBJ2-3; 12 positions agree with TRBD2. This CDR3 has 15 residues. V lost 6 bases, J lost 5 bases, and 6 bases stayed unmatched. Germline V gene lookup returns CDR1 MNHNS and CDR2 SASEGT. The CDR3 region has the DNA TGTGCCAGCAGGCGGACTAGCGGGGTGGGAGATACGCAGTATTTT. This encodes CASRRTSGVGDTQYF.

The CDR3 spells CASSGVGELAYAQYF. The CDR3 coding sequence is TGCGCCAGCAGTGGGGTGGGAGAGCTGGCATACGCGCAGTATTTT. The V and J genes are TRBV10-1 and TRBJ2-3; a weak D match, TRBD2 (5 bases). CDR3 length: 15 amino acids. V was clipped by 4 bases and J by 10 bases, with 21 bases between them. The germline CDR1 and CDR2 sequences are WNHNN and SYGVQD (reference sequence).

This chain uses TRBV28 with TRBJ2-1; 10 bases are shared with TRBD2. Per the germline V gene, CDR1 is MDHEN and CDR2 is SYDVKM. V lost 3 bases to trimming and J lost 3 bases; unmatched junction nucleotides: 17. The CDR3 loop spans 20 amino acids. The CDR3 spells CASSFIGGAPSGSNYNEQFF. CDR3 coding DNA: TGTGCCAGCAGTTTCATCGGGGGGGCCCCTAGCGGGAGCAACTACAATGAGCAGTTCTTC.

The rearrangement links TRBV18 to TRBJ2-7, with TRBD2 as a possible D gene (6 bases). V was clipped by 6 bases and J by 3 bases, with 15 bases between them. The germline CDR1 and CDR2 sequences are KGHSH and LQKENI. CDR3 length: 14 residues. Written as DNA, the CDR3 is TGTGCCAGCTCCAGGGACCGGGACTTCTACGAGCAGTACTTC. Amino acids: CASSRDRDFYEQYF.

This clone was detected only once. The V gene is TRBV6-1, the J gene TRBJ2-7; 9 positions match TRBD2. The germline V gene encodes CDR1 MNHNS and CDR2 SASEGT. This CDR3 comprises 15 residues. With 3 bases clipped from V and 7 bases from J, the junction kept 10 bases outside the gene matches. The CDR3 DNA reads TGTGCCAGCAGTGAGGGGGGACTAGCCCCTTGGGAGCAGTACTTC. As protein: CASSEGGLAPWEQYF.

The V call is TRBV25-1, the J call TRBJ2-3, with 7 positions matching TRBD2. Germline V gene data show CDR1 as MGHDK and CDR2 as SYGVNS. This CDR3 contains 15 residues. The V segment lost 10 bases and the J segment 2 bases; nucleotides outside the gene matches: 12. This chain's CDR3 is CATSLGEGLTDTQYF. The DNA for the CDR3 is TGTGCCACCTCACTCGGGGAGGGTCTCACAGATACGCAGTATTTT. Based on the CDR3 plus reference TRBV25-1 and TRBJ2-3, the full variable domain is EADIYQTPRYLVIGTGKKITLECSQTMGHDKMYWYQQDPGMELHLIHYSYGVNSTEKGDLSSESTVSRIRTEHFPLTLESARPSHTSQYLCATSLGEGLTDTQYFGPGTRLTVL.

The J gene is TRBJ1-3, the V gene TRBV29-1, with 7 nucleotides matching TRBD1. With 6 bases clipped from V and 2 bases from J, the junction kept 1 base outside the gene matches. CDR3 size: 12 residues. Germline CDR1 is SQVTM and CDR2 is ANQGSEA. CDR3 DNA: TGCAGCGTCACAGGGGCTGGAAACACCATATATTTT. Translation gives CSVTGAGNTIYF.

The chain joins TRBV2 to TRBJ2-1; D unclear. There are 15 residues in the CDR3. V gave up 8 bases and J gave up 0 bases, with 14 bases separating them. Germline CDR1 reads SNHLY; CDR2 reads FYNNEI. The DNA of the CDR3 is TGTGCCAGCTCACTCCCCCAAAGCTCCTACAATGAGCAGTTCTTC. Translating it yields CASSLPQSSYNEQFF. The whole variable domain, remainder taken from reference TRBV2 and TRBJ2-1, is EPEVTQTPSHQVTQMGQEVILRCVPISNHLYFYWYRQILGQKVEFLVSFYNNEISEKSEIFDDQFSVERPDGSNFTLKIRSTKLEDSAMYFCASSLPQSSYNEQFFGPGTRLTVL.

Concerning this clone itself: Relative to the germline gene, one junction end is altered; a read error may explain this. V gene TRBV4-1 combines with J gene TRBJ2-7; 7 bases match TRBD1. The CDR3 runs 13 residues. The V gene's germline CDR1 is MGHRA and CDR2 YSYEKL. CDR3 DNA: TGCGCCAGCAGCCAAGATGAGGGGGCACCCGCCACCTTC. It codes for CASSQDEGAPATF.